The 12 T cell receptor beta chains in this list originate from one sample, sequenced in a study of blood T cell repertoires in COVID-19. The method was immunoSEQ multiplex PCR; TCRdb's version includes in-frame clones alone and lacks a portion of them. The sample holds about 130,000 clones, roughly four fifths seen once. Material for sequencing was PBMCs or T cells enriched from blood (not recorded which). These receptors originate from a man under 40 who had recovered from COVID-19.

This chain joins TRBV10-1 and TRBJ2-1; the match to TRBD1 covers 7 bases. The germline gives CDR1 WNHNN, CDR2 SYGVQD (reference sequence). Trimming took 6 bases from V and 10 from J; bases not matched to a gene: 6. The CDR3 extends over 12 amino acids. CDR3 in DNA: TGCGCCAGCAGCGACAGGGTCTGGGAGCAGTTCTTC. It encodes CASSDRVWEQFF.

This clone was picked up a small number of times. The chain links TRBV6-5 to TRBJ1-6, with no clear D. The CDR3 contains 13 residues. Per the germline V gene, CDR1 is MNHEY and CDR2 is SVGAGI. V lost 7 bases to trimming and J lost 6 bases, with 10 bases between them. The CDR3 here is CASIGLLNSPLHF. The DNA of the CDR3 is TGTGCCAGCATTGGACTGCTTAATTCACCCCTCCACTTT.

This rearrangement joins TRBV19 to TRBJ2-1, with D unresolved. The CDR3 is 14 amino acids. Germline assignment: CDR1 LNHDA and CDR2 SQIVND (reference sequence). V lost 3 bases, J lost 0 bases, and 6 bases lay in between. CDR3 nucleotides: TGTGCCAGTAGTATGGAGAGCTCCTACAATGAGCAGTTCTTC. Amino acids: CASSMESSYNEQFF.

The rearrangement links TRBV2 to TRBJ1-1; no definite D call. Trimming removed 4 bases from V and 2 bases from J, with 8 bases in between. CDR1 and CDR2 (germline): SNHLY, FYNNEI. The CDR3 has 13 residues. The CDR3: CASSAGENTEAFF. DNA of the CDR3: TGTGCCAGCAGTGCCGGGGAAAACACTGAAGCTTTCTTT.

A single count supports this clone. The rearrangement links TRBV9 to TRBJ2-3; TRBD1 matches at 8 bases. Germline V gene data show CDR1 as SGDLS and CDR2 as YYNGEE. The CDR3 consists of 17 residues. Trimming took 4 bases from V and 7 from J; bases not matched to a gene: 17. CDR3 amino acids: CASSPPYGQGVRNTQYF. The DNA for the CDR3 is TGTGCCAGCAGCCCTCCCTACGGACAGGGAGTGAGAAATACGCAGTATTTT.

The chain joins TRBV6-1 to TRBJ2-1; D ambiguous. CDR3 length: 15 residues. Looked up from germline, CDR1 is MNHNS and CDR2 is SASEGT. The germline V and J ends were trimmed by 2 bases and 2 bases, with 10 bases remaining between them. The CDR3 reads CASSEIQVAYNEQFF. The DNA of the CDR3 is TGTGCCAGCAGTGAAATCCAGGTGGCCTACAATGAGCAGTTCTTC.

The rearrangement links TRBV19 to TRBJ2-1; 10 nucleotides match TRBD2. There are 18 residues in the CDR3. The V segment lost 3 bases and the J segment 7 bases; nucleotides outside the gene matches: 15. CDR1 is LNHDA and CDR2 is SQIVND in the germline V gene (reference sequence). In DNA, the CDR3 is TGTGCCAGTAGTATTATGTTGGGAGCGGGGGGGCTCGGTAATGAGCAGTTCTTC. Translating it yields CASSIMLGAGGLGNEQFF.

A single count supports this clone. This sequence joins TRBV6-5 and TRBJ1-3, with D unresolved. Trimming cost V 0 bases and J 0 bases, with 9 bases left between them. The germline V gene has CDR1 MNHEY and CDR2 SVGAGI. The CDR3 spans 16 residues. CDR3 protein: CASSYSRASSGNTIYF. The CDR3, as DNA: TGTGCCAGCAGTTACTCGAGGGCGAGCTCTGGAAACACCATATATTTT.

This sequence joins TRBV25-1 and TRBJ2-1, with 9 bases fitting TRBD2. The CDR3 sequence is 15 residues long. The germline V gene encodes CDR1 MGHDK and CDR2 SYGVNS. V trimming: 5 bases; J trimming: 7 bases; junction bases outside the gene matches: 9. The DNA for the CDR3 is TGTGCCAGCAGTTCTATAGCGGGAGTGGTTAATGAGCAGTTCTTC. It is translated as CASSSIAGVVNEQFF.

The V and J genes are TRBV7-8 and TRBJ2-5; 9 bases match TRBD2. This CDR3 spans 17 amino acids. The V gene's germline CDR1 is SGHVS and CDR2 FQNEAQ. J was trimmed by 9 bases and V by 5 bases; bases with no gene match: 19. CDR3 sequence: CASSRPRSGGLKGAQYF. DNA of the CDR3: TGTGCCAGCAGCCGCCCGAGGAGCGGGGGGCTTAAAGGGGCCCAGTACTTC.

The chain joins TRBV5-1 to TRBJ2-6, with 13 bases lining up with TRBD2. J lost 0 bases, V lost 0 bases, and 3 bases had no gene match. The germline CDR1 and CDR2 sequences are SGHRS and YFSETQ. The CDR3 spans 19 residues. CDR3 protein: CASSLGLAGGGSGANVLTF. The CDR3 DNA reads TGCGCCAGCAGCTTGGGACTAGCGGGAGGAGGCTCTGGGGCCAACGTCCTGACTTTC.

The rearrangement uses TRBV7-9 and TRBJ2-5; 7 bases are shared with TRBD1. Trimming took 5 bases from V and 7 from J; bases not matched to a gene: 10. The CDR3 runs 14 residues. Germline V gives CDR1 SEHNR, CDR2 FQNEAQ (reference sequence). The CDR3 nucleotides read TGTGCCAGCAGCCCTGGGACAGCGTCCGGGACCCAGTACTTC. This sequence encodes CASSPGTASGTQYF.